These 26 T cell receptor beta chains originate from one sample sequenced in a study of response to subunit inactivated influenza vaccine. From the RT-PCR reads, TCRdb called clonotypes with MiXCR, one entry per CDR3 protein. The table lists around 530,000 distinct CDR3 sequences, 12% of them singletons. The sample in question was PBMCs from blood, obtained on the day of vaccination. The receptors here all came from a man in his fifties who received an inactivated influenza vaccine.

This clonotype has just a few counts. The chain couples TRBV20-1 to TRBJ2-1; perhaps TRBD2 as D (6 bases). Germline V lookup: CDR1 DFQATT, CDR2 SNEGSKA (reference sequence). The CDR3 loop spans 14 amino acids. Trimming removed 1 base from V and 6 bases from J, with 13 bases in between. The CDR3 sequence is CSARAGTWTNEQFF. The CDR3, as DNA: TGCAGTGCTAGAGCCGGGACTTGGACCAATGAGCAGTTCTTC.

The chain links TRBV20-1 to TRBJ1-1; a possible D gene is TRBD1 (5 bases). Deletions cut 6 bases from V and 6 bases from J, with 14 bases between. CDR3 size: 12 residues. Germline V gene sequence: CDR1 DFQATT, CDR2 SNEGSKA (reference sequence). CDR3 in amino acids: CSAPTSGPEAFF. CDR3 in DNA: TGCAGTGCCCCCACGTCGGGGCCTGAAGCTTTCTTT.

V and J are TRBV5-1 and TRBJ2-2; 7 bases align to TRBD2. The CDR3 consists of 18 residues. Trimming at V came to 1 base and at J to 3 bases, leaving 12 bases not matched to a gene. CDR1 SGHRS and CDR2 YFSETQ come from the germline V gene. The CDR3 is CASSLRPRERDDTGELFF. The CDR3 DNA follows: TGCGCCAGCAGCTTGAGGCCGAGGGAGCGGGATGACACCGGGGAGCTGTTTTTT.

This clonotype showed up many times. The CDR3 loop reads CASSYESRRPVFTDTQYF. The CDR3 region has the DNA TGTGCCAGCAGTTACGAGTCAAGAAGACCAGTCTTCACAGATACGCAGTATTTT. The chain recombines TRBV6-2 or TRBV6-3 with TRBJ2-3; D unresolved. The germline gives CDR1 MNHEY, CDR2 SVGEGT. Trimming took off 2 bases at V and 2 bases at J, with 20 bases between the two ends. This CDR3 spans 18 amino acids.

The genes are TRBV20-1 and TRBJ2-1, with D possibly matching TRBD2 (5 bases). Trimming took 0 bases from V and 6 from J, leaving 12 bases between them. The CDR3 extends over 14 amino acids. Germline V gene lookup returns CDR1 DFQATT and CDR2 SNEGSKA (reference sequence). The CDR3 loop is CSARENGIPNEQFF. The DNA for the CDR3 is TGCAGTGCTAGAGAAAACGGGATCCCCAATGAGCAGTTCTTC.

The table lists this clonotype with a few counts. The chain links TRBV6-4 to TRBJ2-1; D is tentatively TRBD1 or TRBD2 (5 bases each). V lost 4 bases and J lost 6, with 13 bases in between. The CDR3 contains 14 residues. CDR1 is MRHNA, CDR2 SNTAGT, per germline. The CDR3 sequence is CASSVWDGANEQFF. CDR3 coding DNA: TGTGCCAGCAGTGTCTGGGACGGAGCCAATGAGCAGTTCTTC.

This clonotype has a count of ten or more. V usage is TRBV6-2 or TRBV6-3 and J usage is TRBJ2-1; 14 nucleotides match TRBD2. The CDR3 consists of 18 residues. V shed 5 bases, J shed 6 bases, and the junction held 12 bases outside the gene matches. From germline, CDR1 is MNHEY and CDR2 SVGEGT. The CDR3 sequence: CASSPLTSGGEYLNEQFF. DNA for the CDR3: TGTGCCAGCAGTCCCTTGACTAGCGGGGGGGAATATCTCAATGAGCAGTTCTTC.

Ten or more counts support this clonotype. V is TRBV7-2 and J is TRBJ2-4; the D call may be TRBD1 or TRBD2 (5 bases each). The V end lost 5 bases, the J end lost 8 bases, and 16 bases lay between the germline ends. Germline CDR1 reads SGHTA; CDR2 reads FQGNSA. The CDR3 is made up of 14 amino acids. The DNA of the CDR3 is TGTGCCAGCAGCCCTGGGACCCTCTTGGACATTCAGTACTTC. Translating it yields CASSPGTLLDIQYF.

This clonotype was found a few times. The CDR3 sequence: CASNFRAYEQYF. In nucleotides, the CDR3 is TGTGCCAGCAACTTTAGGGCCTACGAGCAGTACTTC. The V gene is TRBV28, the J gene TRBJ2-7; D remains unclear. V lost 7 bases and J lost 2, with 9 bases in between. This CDR3 has 12 residues. Germline assignment: CDR1 MDHEN and CDR2 SYDVKM.

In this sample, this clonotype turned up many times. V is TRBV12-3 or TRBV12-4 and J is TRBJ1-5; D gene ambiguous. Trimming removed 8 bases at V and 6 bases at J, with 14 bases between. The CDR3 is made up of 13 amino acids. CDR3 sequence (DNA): TGTGCCAGCGGCTATCGTAGTGTTCAGCCCCAGCATTTT. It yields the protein CASGYRSVQPQHF.

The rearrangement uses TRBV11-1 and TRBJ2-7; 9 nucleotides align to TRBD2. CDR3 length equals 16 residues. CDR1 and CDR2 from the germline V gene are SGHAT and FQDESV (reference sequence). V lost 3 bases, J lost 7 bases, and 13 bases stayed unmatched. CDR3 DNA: TGTGCCAGCAGCTTTGCGGCGGGGGGGCCCGTGGTAGAGCAGTACTTC. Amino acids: CASSFAAGGPVVEQYF.

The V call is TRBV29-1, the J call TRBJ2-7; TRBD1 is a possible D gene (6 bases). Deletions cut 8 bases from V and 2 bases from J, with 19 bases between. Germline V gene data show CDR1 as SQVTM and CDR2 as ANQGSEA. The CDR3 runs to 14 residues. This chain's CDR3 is CSFRETGNPYEQYF. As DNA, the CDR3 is TGCAGCTTCCGGGAAACAGGGAACCCCTACGAGCAGTACTTC.

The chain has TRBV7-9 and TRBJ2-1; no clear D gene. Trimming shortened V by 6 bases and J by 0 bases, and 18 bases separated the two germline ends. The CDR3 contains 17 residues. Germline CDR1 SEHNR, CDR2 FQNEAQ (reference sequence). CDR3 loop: CASSDTCGRSSYNEQFF. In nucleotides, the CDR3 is TGTGCCAGCAGTGATACTTGCGGAAGGAGCTCCTACAATGAGCAGTTCTTC.

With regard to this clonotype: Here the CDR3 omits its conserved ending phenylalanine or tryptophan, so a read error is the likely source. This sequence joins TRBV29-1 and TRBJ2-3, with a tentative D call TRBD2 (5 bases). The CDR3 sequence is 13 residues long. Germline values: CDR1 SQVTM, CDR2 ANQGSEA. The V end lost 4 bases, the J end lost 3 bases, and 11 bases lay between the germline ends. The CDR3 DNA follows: TGCAGCGTTGGGGCGGGTGGTACAGATACGCAGTATCTT. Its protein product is CSVGAGGTDTQYL.

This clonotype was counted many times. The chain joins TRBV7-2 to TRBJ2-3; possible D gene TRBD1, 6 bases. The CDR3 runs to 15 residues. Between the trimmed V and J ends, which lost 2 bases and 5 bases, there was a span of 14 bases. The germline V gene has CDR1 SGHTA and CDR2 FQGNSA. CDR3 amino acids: CASSLQGLVGDTQYF. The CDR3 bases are TGTGCCAGCAGCTTACAGGGGTTGGTAGGAGATACGCAGTATTTT.

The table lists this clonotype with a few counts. CDR3 protein: CASNTRTQDHEQFF. DNA for the CDR3: TGTGCCAGCAACACTCGGACACAAGACCATGAGCAGTTCTTC. The V gene is TRBV7-9, the J gene TRBJ2-1; a weak D match, TRBD1 (5 bases). CDR3 length: 14 amino acids. Germline V gene lookup returns CDR1 SEHNR and CDR2 FQNEAQ (reference sequence). The V and J ends lost 7 bases and 8 bases respectively, with 18 bases between them. Filled out from reference TRBV7-9 and TRBJ2-1, the complete variable domain reads DTGVSQNPRHKITKRGQNVTFRCDPISEHNRLYWYRQTLGQGPEFLTYFQNEAQLEKSRLLSDRFSAERPKGSFSTLEIQRTEQGDSAMYLCASNTRTQDHEQFFGPGTRLTVL.

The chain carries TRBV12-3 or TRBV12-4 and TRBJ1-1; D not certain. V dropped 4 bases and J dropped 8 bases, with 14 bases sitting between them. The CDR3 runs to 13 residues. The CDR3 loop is CASSSRRNLEAFF. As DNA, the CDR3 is TGTGCCAGCAGTTCCAGACGGAACTTAGAAGCTTTCTTT.

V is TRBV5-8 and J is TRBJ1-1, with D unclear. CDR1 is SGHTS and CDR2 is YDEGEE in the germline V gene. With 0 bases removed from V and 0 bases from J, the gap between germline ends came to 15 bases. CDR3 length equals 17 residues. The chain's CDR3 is CASSLERLGLMNTEAFF. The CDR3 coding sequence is TGTGCCAGCAGCTTGGAAAGACTGGGGTTAATGAACACTGAAGCTTTCTTT.

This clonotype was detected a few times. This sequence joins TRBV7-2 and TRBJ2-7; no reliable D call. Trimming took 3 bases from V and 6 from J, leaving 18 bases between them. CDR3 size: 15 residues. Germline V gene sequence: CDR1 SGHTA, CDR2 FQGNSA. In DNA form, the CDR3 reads TGTGCCAGCAGCTTGGGCGGCGTTAGATCCCTCGAGCAGTACTTC. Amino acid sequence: CASSLGGVRSLEQYF. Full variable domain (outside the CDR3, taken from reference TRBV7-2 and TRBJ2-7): GAGVSQSPSNKVTEKGKDVELRCDPISGHTALYWYRQSLGQGLEFLIYFQGNSAPDKSGLPSDRFSAERTGGSVSTLTIQRTQQEDSAVYLCASSLGGVRSLEQYFGPGTRLTVT.

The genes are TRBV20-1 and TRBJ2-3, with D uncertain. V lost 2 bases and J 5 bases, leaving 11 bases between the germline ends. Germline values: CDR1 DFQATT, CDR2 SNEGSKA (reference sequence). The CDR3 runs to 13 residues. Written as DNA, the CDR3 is TGCAGTGCTAGACCCGGTTGGTTAGATACGCAGTATTTT. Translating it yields CSARPGWLDTQYF.

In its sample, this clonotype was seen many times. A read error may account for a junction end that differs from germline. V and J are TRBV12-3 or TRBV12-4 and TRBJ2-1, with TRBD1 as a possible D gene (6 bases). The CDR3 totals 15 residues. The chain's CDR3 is CASSPRGSSYNEQFF. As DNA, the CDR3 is TGCGCCAGCAGCCCTAGGGGGAGCTCCTACAATGAGCAGTTCTTC.

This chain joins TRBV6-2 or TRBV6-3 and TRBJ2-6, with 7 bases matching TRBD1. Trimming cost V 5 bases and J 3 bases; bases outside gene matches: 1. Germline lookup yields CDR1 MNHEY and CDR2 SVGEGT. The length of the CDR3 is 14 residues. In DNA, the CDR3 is TGTGCCAGCAGTACAGGGGTTGGGGCCAACGTCCTGACTTTC. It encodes CASSTGVGANVLTF.

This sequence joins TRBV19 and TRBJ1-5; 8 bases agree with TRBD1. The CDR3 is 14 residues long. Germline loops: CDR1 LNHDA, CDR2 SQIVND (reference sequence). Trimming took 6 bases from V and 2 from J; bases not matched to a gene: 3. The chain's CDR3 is CASSAGGGNQPQHF. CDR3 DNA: TGTGCCAGTAGCGCAGGGGGCGGCAATCAGCCCCAGCATTTT. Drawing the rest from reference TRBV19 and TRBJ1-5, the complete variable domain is DGGITQSPKYLFRKEGQNVTLSCEQNLNHDAMYWYRQDPGQGLRLIYYSQIVNDFQKGDIAEGYSVSREKKESFPLTVTSAQKNPTAFYLCASSAGGGNQPQHFGDGTRLSIL.

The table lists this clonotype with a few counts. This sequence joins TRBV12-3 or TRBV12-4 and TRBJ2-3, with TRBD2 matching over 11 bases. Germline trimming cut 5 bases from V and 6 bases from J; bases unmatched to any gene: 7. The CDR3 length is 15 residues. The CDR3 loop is CASSRGTSGGDTQYF. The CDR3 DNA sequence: TGTGCCAGCAGTAGGGGGACTAGCGGAGGGGATACGCAGTATTTT.

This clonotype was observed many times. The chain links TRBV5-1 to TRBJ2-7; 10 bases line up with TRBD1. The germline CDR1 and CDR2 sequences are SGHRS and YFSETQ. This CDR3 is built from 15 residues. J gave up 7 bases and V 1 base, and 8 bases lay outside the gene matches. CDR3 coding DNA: TGCGCCAGCAGCTTGACCGGGACAGGGGAGTGGGAGCAGTACTTC. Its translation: CASSLTGTGEWEQYF.

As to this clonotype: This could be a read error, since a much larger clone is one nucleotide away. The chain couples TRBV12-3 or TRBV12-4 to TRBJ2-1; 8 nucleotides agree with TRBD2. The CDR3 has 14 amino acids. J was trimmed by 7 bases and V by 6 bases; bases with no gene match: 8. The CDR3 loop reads CASRLAVGGNEQFF. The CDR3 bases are TGTGCCAGCAGACTAGCGGTGGGAGGGAATGAGCAGTTCTTC.